This TCR beta chain stems from a study of regulatory T cells in long-lasting Graves disease. Germline values: CDR1 SNHLY, CDR2 FYNNEI. The CDR3 consists of 15 residues. V shed 5 bases and J 6 bases; nucleotides not matched to a gene: 9. Investigators prepared the TCR beta libraries by applying iRepertoire HTBI primers and Arm-PCR of CDR3 regions. TCRdb passed the multiplex PCR reads through MiXCR, listing each CDR3 protein once. The table lists 400,000 or so distinct CDR3 sequences, less than 25% of them singletons. Many counts were recorded for this clonotype. The time point here: persistent/refractory GD, antithyroid drugs over 5 years with positive TRAb. PBMC-extracted RNA yielded the TCR library.

J is TRBJ2-7 and V is TRBV2, with TRBD2 identical over 11 bases. This receptor was obtained from a female donor with Graves disease. The sequences come from peripheral blood mononuclear cells (PBMCs), collected when the disease was refractory, from a patient treated with antithyroid drugs. CDR3 region: CASSFSGTSGGEQYF. As DNA, the CDR3 is TGTGCCAGCAGTTTCAGCGGGACTAGCGGCGGCGAGCAGTACTTC.